This TCR beta chain came from a study of blood T cell repertoires in COVID-19. Overall study: The United States, Italy and Spain supplied acute and convalescent COVID-19 samples. The cDNA or gDNA used as material had been derived from T cells, B-cell-depleted T cells, or PBMCs.

Seattle cases were enrolled at active infection and followed longitudinally. V was clipped by 5 bases and J by 4 bases; unmatched bases: 9. This CDR3 comprises 16 residues. CDR1 is MRHNA, CDR2 SNTAGT, per germline. Original processing notes: Quantification of nucleated cells was approximated via reference gene primer amplification. The repertoire was sequenced with immunoSEQ multiplex PCR; TCRdb's copy has only in-frame clones and lacks some. The V and J calls and clone size come from that table; D and trimming were worked out from the DNA. The sample has over 200,000 clones, about 90% seen once. The TCR originated in a person under 30 with COVID-19, enrolled during active disease. Sequencing was done on a sample of peripheral blood. This chain uses TRBV6-4 with TRBJ1-2, with 11 bases aligning to TRBD1. The chain's CDR3 is CASSPGQGVRSYGYTF. CDR3 nucleotide sequence: TGTGCCAGCAGTCCGGGACAGGGGGTTAGGAGCTATGGCTACACCTTC.